The clone carrying this TCR beta chain turned up a few times. The antigen is not known. At one boundary the junction diverges from the germline segment, which might be a read error. TCRdb redid the calling of the reads with MiXCR, one entry per CDR3 protein. The sample has about 360,000 distinct CDR3 sequences, roughly 34% seen once. This entry is derived from a study of T cell repertoires in cytomegalovirus infection. Study-level findings and limits: Carriers of CMV and the relevant HLA type were discriminated by public TCR beta frequency.

The CDR3 length is 14 residues. The rearrangement uses TRBV12-3 or TRBV12-4 and TRBJ2-1; 11 bases match TRBD2. The sequenced sample was cultured PBMCs, obtained from culture after CMV antigen stimulation. This TCR was recovered from a human donor in good health (CMV status not recorded). Some clones in this sample may be carry-over from other donors' samples. The CDR3 nucleotides are TGTGCCAGCATTTTACTAGCGGGAGAGGGTGAGCAGTTCTTC. Translation: CASILLAGEGEQFF.